This T cell receptor (beta chain) was captured in a study of tumor-infiltrating lymphocytes in primary liver carcinoma. Germline DNA was also extracted, while the blood RNA originated from unsorted whole blood. Notes on this clonotype: A much larger clone sits a single nucleotide away, making a read error possible.

The CDR3 is 16 residues long. Germline-derived CDR1 and CDR2 are MNHEY and SVGAGI. TCR beta cDNA came from around 500 ng total RNA, primed with a constant-region primer. It was through three nested multiplex PCR rounds of slightly modified ARM-PCR that TCR beta libraries arose. In the first two PCR rounds, TRBV1-TRBV30 forward primers were paired with a C-beta reverse primer, and each round lasted around 10 cycles. TCRdb reanalysed the multiplex PCR reads using MiXCR and keeps one entry per CDR3 protein. The data hold approximately 340,000 distinct CDR3 sequences, with roughly 61% observed a single time.

The sample consisted of peripheral blood. This chain links TRBV6-5 with TRBJ2-3; D possibly corresponds to TRBD1 (5 bases). The receptor comes from a man aged 40-50 years with primary liver carcinoma and hepatitis B virus infection. DNA for the CDR3: TGTCCCAGCAGTTGGGCAGGGTCGGTGGCCACAGATACGCAGTATTTT. The encoded protein is CPSSWAGSVATDTQYF.